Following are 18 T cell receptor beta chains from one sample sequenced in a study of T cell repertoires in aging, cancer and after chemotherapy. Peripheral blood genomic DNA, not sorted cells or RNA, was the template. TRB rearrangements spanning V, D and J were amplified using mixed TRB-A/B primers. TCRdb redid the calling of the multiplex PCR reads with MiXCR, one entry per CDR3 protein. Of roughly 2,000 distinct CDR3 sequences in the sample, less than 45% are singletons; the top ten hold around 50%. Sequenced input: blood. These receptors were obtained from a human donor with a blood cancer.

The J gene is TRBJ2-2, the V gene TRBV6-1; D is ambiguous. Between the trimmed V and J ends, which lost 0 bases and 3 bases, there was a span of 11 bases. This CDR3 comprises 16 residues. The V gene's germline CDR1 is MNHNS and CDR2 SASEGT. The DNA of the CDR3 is TGTGCCAGCAGTGAAGCCCGAAGGAGCTACACCGGGGAGCTGTTTTTT. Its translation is CASSEARRSYTGELFF.

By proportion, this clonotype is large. CDR3 amino acids: CSVAEVTEAFF. The CDR3 DNA follows: TGCAGCGTGGCGGAGGTCACTGAAGCTTTCTTT. The chain combines TRBV29-1 with TRBJ1-1; no definite D call. V was clipped by 6 bases and J by 4 bases, with 9 bases between them. Germline-derived CDR1 and CDR2 are SQVTM and ANQGSEA. The CDR3 totals 11 residues.

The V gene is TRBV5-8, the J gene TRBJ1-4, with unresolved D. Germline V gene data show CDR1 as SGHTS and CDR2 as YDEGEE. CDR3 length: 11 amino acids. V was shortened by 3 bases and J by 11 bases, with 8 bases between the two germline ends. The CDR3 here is CASSSRTKLFF. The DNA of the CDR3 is TGTGCCAGCAGCTCCCGGACCAAACTGTTTTTT.

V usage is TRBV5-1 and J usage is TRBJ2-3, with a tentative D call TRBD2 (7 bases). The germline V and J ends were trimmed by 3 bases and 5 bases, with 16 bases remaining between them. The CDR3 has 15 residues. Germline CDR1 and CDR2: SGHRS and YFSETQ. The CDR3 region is CASSSGGGAIDTQYF. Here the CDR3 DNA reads TGCGCCAGCAGCTCTGGAGGGGGGGCGATAGATACGCAGTATTTT.

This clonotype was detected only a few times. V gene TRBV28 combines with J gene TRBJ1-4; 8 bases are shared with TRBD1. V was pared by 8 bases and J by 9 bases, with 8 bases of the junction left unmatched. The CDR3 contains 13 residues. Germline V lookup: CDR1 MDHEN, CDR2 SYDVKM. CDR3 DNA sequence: TGTGCCAGCGAGGGGCAGGGGGCAAAAAAACTGTTTTTT. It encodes CASEGQGAKKLFF.

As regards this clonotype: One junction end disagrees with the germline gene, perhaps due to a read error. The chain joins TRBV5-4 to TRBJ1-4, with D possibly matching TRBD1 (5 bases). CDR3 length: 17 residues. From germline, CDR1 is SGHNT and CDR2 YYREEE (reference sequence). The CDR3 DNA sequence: TGTGCCAGCAGCTTGGAGGCAGGGATTGGGGCTAATAAAAAACTGTTTTTT. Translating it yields CASSLEAGIGANKKLFF.

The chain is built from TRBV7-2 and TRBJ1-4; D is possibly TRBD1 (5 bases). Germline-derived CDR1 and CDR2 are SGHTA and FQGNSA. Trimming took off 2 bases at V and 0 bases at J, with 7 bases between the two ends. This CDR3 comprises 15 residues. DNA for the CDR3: TGTGCCAGCAGCTTACAGACAGCAACTAATGAAAAACTGTTTTTT. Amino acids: CASSLQTATNEKLFF.

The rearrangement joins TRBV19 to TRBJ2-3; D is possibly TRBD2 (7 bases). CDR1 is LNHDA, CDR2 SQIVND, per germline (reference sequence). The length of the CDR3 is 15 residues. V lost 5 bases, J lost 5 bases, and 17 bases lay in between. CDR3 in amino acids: CASSLLSGGGDTQYF. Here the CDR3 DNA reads TGTGCCAGTAGTCTTCTGTCGGGGGGCGGAGATACGCAGTATTTT.

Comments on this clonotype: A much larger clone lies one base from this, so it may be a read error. In DNA, the CDR3 is TGTGCCAGCAGCCTACGAGGGGTTGGTGATGAGCAGTTCTTC. It codes for CASSLRGVGDEQFF. The J gene is TRBJ2-1, the V gene TRBV6-5; TRBD1 or TRBD2 may be the D gene (5 bases each). V was cut by 6 bases and J by 8 bases, with 17 bases left in between. The CDR3 has 14 residues. Germline CDR1 and CDR2: MNHEY and SVGAGI.

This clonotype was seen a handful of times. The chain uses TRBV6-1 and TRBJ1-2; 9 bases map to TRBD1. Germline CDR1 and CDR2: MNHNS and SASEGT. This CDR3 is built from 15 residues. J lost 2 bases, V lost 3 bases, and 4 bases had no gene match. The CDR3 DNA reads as TGTGCCAGCAGTGAGTGGACAGGGGAGAACTATGGCTACACCTTC. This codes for CASSEWTGENYGYTF.

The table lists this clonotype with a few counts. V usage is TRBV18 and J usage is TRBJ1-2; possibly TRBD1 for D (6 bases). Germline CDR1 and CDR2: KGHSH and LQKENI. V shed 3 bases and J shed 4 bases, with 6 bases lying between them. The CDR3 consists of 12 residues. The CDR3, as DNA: TGTGCCAGCTCACCGGACAGCTATGGCTACACCTTC. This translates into CASSPDSYGYTF.

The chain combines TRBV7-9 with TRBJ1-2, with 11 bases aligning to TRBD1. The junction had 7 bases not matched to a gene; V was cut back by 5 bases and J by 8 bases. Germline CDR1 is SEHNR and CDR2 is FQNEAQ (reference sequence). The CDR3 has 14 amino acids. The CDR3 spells CASSPGQGAQGYTF. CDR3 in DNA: TGTGCCAGCAGCCCCGGACAGGGGGCTCAAGGCTACACCTTC. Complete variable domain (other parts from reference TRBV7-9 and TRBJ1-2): DTGVSQNPRHKITKRGQNVTFRCDPISEHNRLYWYRQTLGQGPEFLTYFQNEAQLEKSRLLSDRFSAERPKGSFSTLEIQRTEQGDSAMYLCASSPGQGAQGYTFGSGTRLTVV.

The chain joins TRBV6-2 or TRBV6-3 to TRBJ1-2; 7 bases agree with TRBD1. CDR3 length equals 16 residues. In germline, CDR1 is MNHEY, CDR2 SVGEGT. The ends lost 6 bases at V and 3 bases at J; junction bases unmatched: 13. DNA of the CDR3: TGTGCCAGCAGGCCAGACAGGGCCCGCTCATACTATGGCTACACCTTC. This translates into CASRPDRARSYYGYTF.

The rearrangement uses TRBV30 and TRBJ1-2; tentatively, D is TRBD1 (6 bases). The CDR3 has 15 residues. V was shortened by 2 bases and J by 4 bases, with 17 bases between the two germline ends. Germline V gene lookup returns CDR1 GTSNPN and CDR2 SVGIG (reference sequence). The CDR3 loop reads CAWSYSGGQIYGYTF. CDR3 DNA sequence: TGTGCCTGGAGTTACTCCGGGGGGCAAATCTATGGCTACACCTTC.

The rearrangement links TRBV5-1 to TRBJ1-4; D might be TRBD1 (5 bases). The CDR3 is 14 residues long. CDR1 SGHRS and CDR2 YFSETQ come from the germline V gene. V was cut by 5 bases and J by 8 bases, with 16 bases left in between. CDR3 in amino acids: CASRGDPSQEKLFF. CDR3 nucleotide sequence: TGCGCCAGCAGAGGGGACCCCTCTCAGGAAAAACTGTTTTTT.

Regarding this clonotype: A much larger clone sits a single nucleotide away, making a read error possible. The DNA of the CDR3 is TGTGCCACCAGCAGGGATGCCAGGACAGGGATCGGGGCCAACGTCCTGACTTTC. As protein: CATSRDARTGIGANVLTF. The chain is built from TRBV15 and TRBJ2-6, with 8 bases aligning to TRBD1. Germline CDR1 reads LNHNV; CDR2 reads YYDKDF (reference sequence). The trim removed 3 bases at V and 4 bases at J, leaving 11 bases unmatched. The CDR3 runs 18 residues.

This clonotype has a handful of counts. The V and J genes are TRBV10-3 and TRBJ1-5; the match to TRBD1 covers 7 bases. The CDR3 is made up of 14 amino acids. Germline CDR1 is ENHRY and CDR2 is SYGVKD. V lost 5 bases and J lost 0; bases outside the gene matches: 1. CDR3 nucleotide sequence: TGTGCCATCAGTCAGGGGGATAGCAATCAGCCCCAGCATTTT. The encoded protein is CAISQGDSNQPQHF.

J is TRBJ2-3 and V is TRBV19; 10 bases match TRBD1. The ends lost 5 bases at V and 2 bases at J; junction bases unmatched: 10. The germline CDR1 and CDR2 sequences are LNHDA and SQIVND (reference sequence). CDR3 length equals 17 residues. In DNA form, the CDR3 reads TGTGCCAGTAGTCCATGGACAGGGGGATGGAACACAGATACGCAGTATTTT. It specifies CASSPWTGGWNTDTQYF. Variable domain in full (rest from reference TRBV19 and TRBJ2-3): DGGITQSPKYLFRKEGQNVTLSCEQNLNHDAMYWYRQDPGQGLRLIYYSQIVNDFQKGDIAEGYSVSREKKESFPLTVTSAQKNPTAFYLCASSPWTGGWNTDTQYFGPGTRLTVL.